This entry lists 4 T cell receptor beta chains sequenced from one sample in a study of T cell responses to AZD1222 COVID-19 vaccine. Only in-frame clones appear in the TCRdb table, and some are missing; sequencing was by immunoSEQ multiplex PCR. The sample carries 130,000 or so clones, roughly nine tenths recorded once. Here the sequenced sample was peripheral blood, taken on day 0 of AZD1222 vaccination. The receptors were gathered from an adult in good health.

The V and J genes are TRBV2 and TRBJ2-7; 7 bases align to TRBD2. Losses at the gene ends were 3 bases for V and 6 bases for J; bases not matched to a gene: 26. The CDR3 runs 20 residues. Per the germline V gene, CDR1 is SNHLY and CDR2 is FYNNEI. CDR3 sequence: CASSENPGPRKAGFWSEQYF. CDR3 in DNA: TGTGCCAGCAGTGAGAACCCGGGGCCCCGGAAAGCGGGATTTTGGAGCGAGCAGTACTTC.

The chain couples TRBV28 to TRBJ2-1, with D maybe TRBD1 (5 bases). The CDR3 is 12 residues long. V shed 5 bases and J shed 6 bases, with 8 bases lying between them. From germline, CDR1 is MDHEN and CDR2 SYDVKM. CDR3 region: CASSTRVNEQFF. CDR3 nucleotide sequence: TGTGCCAGCAGTACCAGGGTCAATGAGCAGTTCTTC.

The chain uses TRBV5-4 and TRBJ1-5; weak D call: TRBD1 (5 bases). There are 16 residues in the CDR3. Between the trimmed V and J ends, which lost 0 bases and 1 base, there was a span of 11 bases. Germline CDR1 reads SGHNT; CDR2 reads YYREEE (reference sequence). This CDR3 reads CASSLGGDLSNQPQHF. Here the CDR3 DNA reads TGTGCCAGCAGCTTGGGGGGGGACTTAAGCAATCAGCCCCAGCATTTT.

This clone was picked up a small number of times. The CDR3 DNA sequence: TGTGCCAGCAGCGTAGGTAGACTAGCGGGAGTCACCGGGGAGCTGTTTTTT. Its translation is CASSVGRLAGVTGELFF. The chain carries TRBV9 and TRBJ2-2, with 12 bases aligning to TRBD2. CDR3 length: 17 residues. V lost 0 bases to trimming and J lost 4 bases; unmatched junction nucleotides: 4. The germline V gene encodes CDR1 SGDLS and CDR2 YYNGEE.